The clone carrying this TCR beta chain has only a few counts. This entry comes from a study of blood T cell repertoires in COVID-19. Sequencing was performed with immunoSEQ multiplex PCR; in TCRdb, only in-frame clones are kept and a portion is missing. The table lists over 110,000 clones, roughly 84% of them singletons, with 10% to 13% in the top ten. Sequencing input: peripheral blood. This TCR derives from a man in his fifties or sixties with active or convalescent COVID-19.

The CDR3 DNA sequence: TGTGCCAGCTCACCTTTGGACAGGGGTTACGAGCAGTACGTC. Protein product: CASSPLDRGYEQYV. V and J are TRBV18 and TRBJ2-7; 9 nucleotides align to TRBD1. J was trimmed by 4 bases and V by 3 bases; bases with no gene match: 4. CDR1 is KGHSH, CDR2 LQKENI, per germline. The CDR3 totals 14 residues.